This T cell receptor beta chain was recovered during a study of blood T cell repertoires in COVID-19. Clones were read by immunoSEQ multiplex PCR, and TCRdb kept only the in-frame ones, dropping some. Of some 54,000 clones in the sample, around 83% are singletons; the top ten hold less than 2%. The CDR3 has 16 residues. V trimming: 2 bases; J trimming: 3 bases; junction bases outside the gene matches: 6. The germline CDR1 and CDR2 sequences are MDHEN and SYDVKM. The sequenced material came from peripheral blood. The receptor's source is a woman aged 60-75 years with acute or convalescent COVID-19. This rearrangement joins TRBV28 to TRBJ2-3; TRBD2 matches 9 bases. CDR3 region: CASSLRSGGWTDTQYF. The CDR3 coding sequence is TGTGCCAGCAGTTTACGAAGCGGGGGGTGGACAGATACGCAGTATTTT.